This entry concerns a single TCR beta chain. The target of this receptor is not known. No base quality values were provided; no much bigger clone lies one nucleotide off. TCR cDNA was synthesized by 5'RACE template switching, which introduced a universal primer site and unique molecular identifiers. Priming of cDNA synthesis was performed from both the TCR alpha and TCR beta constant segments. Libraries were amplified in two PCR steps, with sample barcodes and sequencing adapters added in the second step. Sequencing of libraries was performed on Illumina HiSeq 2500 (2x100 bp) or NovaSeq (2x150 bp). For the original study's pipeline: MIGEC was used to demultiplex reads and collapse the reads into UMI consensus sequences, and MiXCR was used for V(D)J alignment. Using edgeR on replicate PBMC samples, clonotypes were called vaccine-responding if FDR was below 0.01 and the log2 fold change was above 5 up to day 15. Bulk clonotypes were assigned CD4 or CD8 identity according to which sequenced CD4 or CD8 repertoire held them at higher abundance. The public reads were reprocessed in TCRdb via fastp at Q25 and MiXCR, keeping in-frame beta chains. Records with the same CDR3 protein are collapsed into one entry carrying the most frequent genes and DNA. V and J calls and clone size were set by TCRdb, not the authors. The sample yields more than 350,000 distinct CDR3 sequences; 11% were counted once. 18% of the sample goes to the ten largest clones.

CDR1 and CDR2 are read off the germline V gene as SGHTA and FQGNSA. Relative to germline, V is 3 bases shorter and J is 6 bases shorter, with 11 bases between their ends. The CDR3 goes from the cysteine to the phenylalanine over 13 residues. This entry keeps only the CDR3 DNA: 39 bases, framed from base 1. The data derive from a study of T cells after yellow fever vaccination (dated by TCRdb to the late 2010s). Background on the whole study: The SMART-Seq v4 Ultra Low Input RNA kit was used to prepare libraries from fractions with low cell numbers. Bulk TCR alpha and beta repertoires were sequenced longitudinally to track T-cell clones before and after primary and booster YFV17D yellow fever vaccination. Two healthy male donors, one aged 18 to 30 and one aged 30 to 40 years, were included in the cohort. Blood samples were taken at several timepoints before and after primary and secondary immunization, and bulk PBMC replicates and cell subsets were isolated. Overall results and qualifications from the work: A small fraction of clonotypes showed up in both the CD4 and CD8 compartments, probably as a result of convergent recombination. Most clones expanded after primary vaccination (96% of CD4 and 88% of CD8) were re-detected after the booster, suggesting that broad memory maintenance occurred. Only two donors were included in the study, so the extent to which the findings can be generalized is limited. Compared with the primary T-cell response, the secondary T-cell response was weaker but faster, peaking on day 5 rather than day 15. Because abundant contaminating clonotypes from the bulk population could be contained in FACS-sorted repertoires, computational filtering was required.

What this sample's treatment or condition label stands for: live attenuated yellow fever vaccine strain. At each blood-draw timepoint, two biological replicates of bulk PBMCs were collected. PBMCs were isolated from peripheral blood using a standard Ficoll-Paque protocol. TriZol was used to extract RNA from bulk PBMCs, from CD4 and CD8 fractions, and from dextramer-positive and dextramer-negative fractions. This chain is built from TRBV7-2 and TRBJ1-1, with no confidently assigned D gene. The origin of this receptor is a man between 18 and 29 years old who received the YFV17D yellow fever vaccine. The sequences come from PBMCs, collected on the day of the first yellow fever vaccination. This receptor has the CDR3 CASSFQRGAEAFF. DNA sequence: TGTGCCAGCAGCTTTCAGAGAGGCGCTGAAGCTTTCTTT.